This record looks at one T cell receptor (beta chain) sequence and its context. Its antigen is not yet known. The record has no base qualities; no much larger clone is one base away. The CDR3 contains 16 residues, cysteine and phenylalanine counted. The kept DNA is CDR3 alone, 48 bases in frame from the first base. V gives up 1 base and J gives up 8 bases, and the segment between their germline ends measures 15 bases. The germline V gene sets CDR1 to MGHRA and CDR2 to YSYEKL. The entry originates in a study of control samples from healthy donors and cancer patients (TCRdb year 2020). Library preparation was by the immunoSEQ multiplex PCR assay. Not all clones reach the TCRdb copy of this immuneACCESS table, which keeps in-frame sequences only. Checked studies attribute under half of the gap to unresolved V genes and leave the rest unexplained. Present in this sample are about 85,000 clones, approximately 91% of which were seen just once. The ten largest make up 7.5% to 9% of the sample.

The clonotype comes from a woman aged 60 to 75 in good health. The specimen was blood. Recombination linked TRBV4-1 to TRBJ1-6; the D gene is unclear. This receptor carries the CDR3 CASSQGLRFLYSPLHF. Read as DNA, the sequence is TGCGCCAGCAGCCAAGGGCTTCGATTCTTGTATTCACCCCTCCACTTT.